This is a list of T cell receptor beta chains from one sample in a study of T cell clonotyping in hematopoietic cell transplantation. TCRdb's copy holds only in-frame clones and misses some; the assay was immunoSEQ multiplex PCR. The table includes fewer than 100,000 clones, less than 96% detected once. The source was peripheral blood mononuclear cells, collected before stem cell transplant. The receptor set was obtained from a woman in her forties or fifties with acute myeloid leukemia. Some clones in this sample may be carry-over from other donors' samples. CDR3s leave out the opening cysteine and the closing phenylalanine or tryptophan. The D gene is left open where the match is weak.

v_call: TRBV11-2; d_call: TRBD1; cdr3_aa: ASSSTGRGYGYT
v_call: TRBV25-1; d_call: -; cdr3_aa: ASSDPVPTNEKLF
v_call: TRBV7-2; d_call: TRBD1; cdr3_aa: ASSLAWTGTYGYT
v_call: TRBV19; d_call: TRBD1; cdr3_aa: ASSSRDRDYEQY
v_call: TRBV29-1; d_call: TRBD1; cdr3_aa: SVGTGFNEQF
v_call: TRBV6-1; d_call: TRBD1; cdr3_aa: ASSRRGLNEKLF
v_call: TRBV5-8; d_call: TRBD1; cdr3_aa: ASSRGGRGYQPQH
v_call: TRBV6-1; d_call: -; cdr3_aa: ASSALDVGTEAF
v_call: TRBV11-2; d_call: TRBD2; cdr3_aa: ASSLDFTGSGSITYEQY
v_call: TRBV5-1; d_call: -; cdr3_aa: ASSMEVADTQY
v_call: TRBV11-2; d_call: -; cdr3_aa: ASSLDRDQPQH
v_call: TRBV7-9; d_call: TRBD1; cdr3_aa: ASRPQGTGGGIAF
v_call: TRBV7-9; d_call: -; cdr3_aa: ASSALGGQDQPQH
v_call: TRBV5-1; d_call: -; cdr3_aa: ASSLALTNEKLF
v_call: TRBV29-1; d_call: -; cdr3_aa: SVEGGRTDTQY
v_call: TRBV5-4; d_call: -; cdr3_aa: ASSQSSPVLNTEAF
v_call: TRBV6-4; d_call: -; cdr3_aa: ASSDSGGGNYEQY
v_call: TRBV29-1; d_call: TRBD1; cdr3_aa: SGDGQGGPGPLH
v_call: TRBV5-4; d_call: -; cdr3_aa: ASSLLDIGTRSYNEQF
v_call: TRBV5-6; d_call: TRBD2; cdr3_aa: ASSLEASGYEQY
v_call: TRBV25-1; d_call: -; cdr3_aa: ASRSPGHHEQY
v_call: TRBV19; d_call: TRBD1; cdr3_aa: ASMHLRTGGADTQY